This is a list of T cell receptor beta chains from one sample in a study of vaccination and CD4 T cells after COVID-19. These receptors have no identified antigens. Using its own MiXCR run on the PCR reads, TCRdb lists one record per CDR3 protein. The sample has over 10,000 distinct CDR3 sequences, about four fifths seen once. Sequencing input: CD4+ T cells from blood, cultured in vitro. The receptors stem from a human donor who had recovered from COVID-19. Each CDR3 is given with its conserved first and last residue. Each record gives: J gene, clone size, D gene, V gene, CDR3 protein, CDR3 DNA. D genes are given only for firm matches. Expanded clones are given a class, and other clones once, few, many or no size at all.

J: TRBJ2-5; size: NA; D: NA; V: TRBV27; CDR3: CASSFSRTPRETQYF; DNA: TGTGCCAGCAGTTTCTCCCGGACACCTCGGGAGACCCAGTACTTC
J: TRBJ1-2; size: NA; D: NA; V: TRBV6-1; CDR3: CASSKGVYGYTF; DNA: TGTGCCAGCAGTAAAGGAGTCTATGGCTACACCTTC
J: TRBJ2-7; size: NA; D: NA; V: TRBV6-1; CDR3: CATGSYEQYF; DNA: TGTGCCACAGGATCTTACGAGCAGTACTTC
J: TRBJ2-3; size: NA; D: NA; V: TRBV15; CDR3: CATSRAPHRTDTQYF; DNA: TGTGCCACCAGCAGAGCCCCCCACAGGACAGATACGCAGTATTTT
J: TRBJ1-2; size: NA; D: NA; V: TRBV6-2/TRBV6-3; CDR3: CASRLSGDNYGYTF; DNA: TGTGCCAGCAGACTCTCGGGGGATAACTATGGCTACACCTTC
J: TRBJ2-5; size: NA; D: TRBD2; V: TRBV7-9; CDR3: CASSPRPRGSETQYF; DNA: TGTGCCAGCAGCCCACGTCCGCGCGGGAGTGAGACCCAGTACTTC
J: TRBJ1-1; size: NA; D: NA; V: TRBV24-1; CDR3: CATSDLRSGLNTEAFF; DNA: TGTGCCACCAGTGATTTGCGGTCAGGCTTGAACACTGAAGCTTTCTTT
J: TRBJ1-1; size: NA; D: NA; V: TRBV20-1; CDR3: CSASRQPGSNTEAFF; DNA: TGCAGTGCTAGCCGCCAGCCCGGGTCTAACACTGAAGCTTTCTTT
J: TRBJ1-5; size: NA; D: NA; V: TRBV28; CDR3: CAGSWTLNQPQHF; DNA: TGTGCCGGTTCTTGGACGTTGAATCAGCCCCAGCATTTT
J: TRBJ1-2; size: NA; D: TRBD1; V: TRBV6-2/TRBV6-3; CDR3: CASRRPQETGASYGYTF; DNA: TGTGCCAGCAGACGCCCCCAGGAGACAGGGGCTAGCTATGGCTACACCTTC
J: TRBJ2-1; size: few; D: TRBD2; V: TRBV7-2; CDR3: CASSLGLGAASGNYNEQFF; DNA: TGTGCCAGCAGCCTTGGGTTGGGGGCGGCTAGCGGGAACTACAATGAGCAGTTCTTC
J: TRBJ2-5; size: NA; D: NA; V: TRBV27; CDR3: CASSLRGPGFRETQYF; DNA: TGTGCCAGCAGTTTACGAGGGCCAGGCTTCCGGGAGACCCAGTACTTC
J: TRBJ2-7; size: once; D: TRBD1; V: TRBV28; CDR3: CASSSPGTGGFEQYF; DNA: TGTGCCAGCAGTTCCCCCGGGACAGGGGGCTTCGAGCAGTACTTC
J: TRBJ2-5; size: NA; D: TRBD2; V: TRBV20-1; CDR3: CSAPRGGRGETQYF; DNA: TGCAGTGCACCCCGCGGGGGGCGCGGCGAGACCCAGTACTTC
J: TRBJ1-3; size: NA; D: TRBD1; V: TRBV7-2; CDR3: CASSSWTGGNTIYF; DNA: TGTGCCAGCAGCTCGTGGACAGGCGGAAACACCATATATTTT
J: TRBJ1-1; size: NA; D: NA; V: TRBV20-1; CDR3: CSAPRRAPNTEAFF; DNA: TGCAGTGCCCCCCGTAGGGCACCGAACACTGAAGCTTTCTTT
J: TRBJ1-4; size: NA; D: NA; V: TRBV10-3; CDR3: CAISSGALFEKLFF; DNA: TGTGCCATCAGCTCCGGGGCACTCTTCGAAAAACTGTTTTTT
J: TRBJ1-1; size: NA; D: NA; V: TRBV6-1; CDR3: CASKGAAYNTEAFF; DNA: TGTGCCAGCAAAGGGGCAGCCTATAACACTGAAGCTTTCTTT
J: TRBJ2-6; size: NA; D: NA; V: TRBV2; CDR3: CASNQDTSSSGANVLTF; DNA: TGTGCCAGCAACCAAGACACGTCCTCCTCTGGGGCCAACGTCCTGACTTTC